The next 18 T cell receptor beta chains were all read from a single sample in a study of CD8+ T cells in alopecia areata. It was cDNA, reverse transcribed from extracted RNA, that served as the sequencing template. Sequencing was performed with immunoSEQ multiplex PCR; in TCRdb, only in-frame clones are kept and a portion is missing. The repertoire consists of under 65,000 clones, with roughly 45% occurring once and the leading ten covering approximately 50%. The sequencing sample was made of NKG2D-low CD8+ T cells sorted from blood. Source of these receptors: a human donor with alopecia areata.

The V gene is TRBV19, the J gene TRBJ2-7; tentative D call: TRBD2 (6 bases). The V gene's germline CDR1 is LNHDA and CDR2 SQIVND (reference sequence). V lost 3 bases and J 5 bases, leaving 11 bases between the germline ends. The CDR3 has 13 residues. Here the CDR3 reads CASSIYGSHEQYF. In DNA, the CDR3 is TGTGCCAGTAGTATCTACGGGAGTCACGAGCAGTACTTC. The whole variable domain, filled in from reference TRBV19 and TRBJ2-7, reads DGGITQSPKYLFRKEGQNVTLSCEQNLNHDAMYWYRQDPGQGLRLIYYSQIVNDFQKGDIAEGYSVSREKKESFPLTVTSAQKNPTAFYLCASSIYGSHEQYFGPGTRLTVT.

This clone appeared a few times. This chain joins TRBV19 and TRBJ1-2; D is unresolved. The CDR3 is 13 amino acids. The ends were cut back, 6 bases at V and 4 bases at J, with 12 bases in the middle. The germline V gene encodes CDR1 LNHDA and CDR2 SQIVND (reference sequence). The CDR3 DNA reads TGTGCCAGTAGCCCAACAGACTTCTATGGCTACACCTTC. It yields the protein CASSPTDFYGYTF.

The genes are TRBV5-6 and TRBJ2-1, with 10 bases fitting TRBD2. The trim removed 1 base at V and 10 bases at J, leaving 11 bases unmatched. Looked up from germline, CDR1 is SGHDT and CDR2 is YYEEEE. CDR3 size: 16 residues. The CDR3 DNA reads TGTGCCAGCAGCTTGAGCGGGGGGGCGGCCCTCTGGGAGCAGTTCTTC. Its translation: CASSLSGGAALWEQFF.

CDR3 amino acids: CASSPPASGSYEQYF. The DNA for the CDR3 is TGTGCCAGCAGCCCCCCGGCTAGCGGTTCCTACGAGCAGTACTTC. The chain carries TRBV13 and TRBJ2-7; the match to TRBD2 covers 7 bases. With V trimmed by 5 bases and J by 1 base, 8 bases remained unmatched. The germline V gene has CDR1 PRHDT and CDR2 FYEKMQ (reference sequence). The CDR3 runs to 15 residues.

V and J are TRBV29-1 and TRBJ1-2; D unresolved. Trimming pared 5 bases from V and 3 bases from J, leaving 13 bases between. CDR1 is SQVTM and CDR2 is ANQGSEA in the germline V gene. CDR3 length: 13 residues. The CDR3 region has the DNA TGCAGCGTTAAATGGGCTGGGGACTATGGCTACACCTTC. Translating it yields CSVKWAGDYGYTF.

This chain's CDR3 is CASSQGTYEQYF. Written as DNA, the CDR3 is TGCGCCAGCAGCCAAGGGACCTACGAGCAGTACTTC. V is TRBV4-3 and J is TRBJ2-7; D is undetermined. The CDR3 covers 12 residues. Deletions cut 1 base from V and 2 bases from J, with 3 bases between. Per the germline V gene, CDR1 is LGHNA and CDR2 is YSLEER.

CDR3 DNA sequence: TGTGCCAGTAGTATAACTAGCGGGGCAGGTGAGCAGTTCTTC. It translates to CASSITSGAGEQFF. This chain connects TRBV19 to TRBJ2-1; 10 bases fit TRBD2. J was trimmed by 9 bases and V by 2 bases; bases with no gene match: 4. The CDR3 length is 14 residues. Germline CDR1 LNHDA, CDR2 SQIVND (reference sequence).

The chain carries TRBV5-1 and TRBJ2-7; TRBD1 matches 7 bases. Per the germline V gene, CDR1 is SGHRS and CDR2 is YFSETQ. CDR3 length equals 16 residues. V shed 5 bases, J shed 0 bases, and the junction held 11 bases outside the gene matches. The CDR3 sequence is CASSQFSRDSSYEQYF. The CDR3 DNA reads TGCGCCAGCAGTCAGTTTAGCCGGGACAGCTCCTACGAGCAGTACTTC. Full variable domain (outside the CDR3, taken from reference TRBV5-1 and TRBJ2-7): KAGVTQTPRYLIKTRGQQVTLSCSPISGHRSVSWYQQTPGQGLQFLFEYFSETQRNKGNFPGRFSGRQFSNSRSEMNVSTLELGDSALYLCASSQFSRDSSYEQYFGPGTRLTVT.

The V and J genes are TRBV2 and TRBJ2-5; D may be TRBD1 (6 bases). The germline V gene has CDR1 SNHLY and CDR2 FYNNEI. V lost 3 bases, J lost 7 bases, and 12 bases lay in between. The CDR3 is 13 residues long. CDR3 region: CASSEGPRGTQYF. For the CDR3, the DNA is TGTGCCAGCAGTGAGGGGCCCAGGGGGACCCAGTACTTC.

This clone appeared many times. This chain uses TRBV7-2 with TRBJ2-5; 7 bases map to TRBD2. The CDR3 length is 15 residues. Losses at the gene ends were 1 base for V and 1 base for J; bases not matched to a gene: 3. Germline CDR1 is SGHTA and CDR2 is FQGNSA. The CDR3 nucleotides are TGTGCCAGCAGCTTAGGGGGGGGACCCCAAGAGACCCAGTACTTC. Its protein is CASSLGGGPQETQYF.

J is TRBJ2-3 and V is TRBV7-2; perhaps TRBD2 as D (6 bases). Trimming pared 8 bases from V and 2 bases from J, leaving 23 bases between. CDR1 and CDR2 (germline): SGHTA, FQGNSA. This CDR3 is 17 amino acids long. The CDR3 DNA sequence: TGTGCCAGCTCCCTAGTCGATGGGCGGGACCACACAGATACGCAGTATTTT. This encodes CASSLVDGRDHTDTQYF.

V and J are TRBV7-8 and TRBJ2-1; possible D gene TRBD1, 7 bases. Germline CDR1 SGHVS, CDR2 FQNEAQ. This CDR3 region has 16 residues. V lost 5 bases and J 5 bases, leaving 19 bases between the germline ends. In nucleotides, the CDR3 is TGTGCCAGCAGCCAACCTCCGAGCAGGGGGGACAATGAGCAGTTCTTC. Amino acids: CASSQPPSRGDNEQFF.

In its sample, this clone was seen a few times. This sequence joins TRBV4-3 and TRBJ2-2, with unresolved D. V was clipped by 0 bases and J by 10 bases, with 6 bases between them. Per germline, CDR1 LGHNA and CDR2 YSLEER. The CDR3 extends over 12 amino acids. The DNA of the CDR3 is TGCGCCAGCAGCCAAGATGGGAAGGAGCTGTTTTTT. It translates to CASSQDGKELFF.

This chain uses TRBV10-2 with TRBJ1-1; no clear D. The length of the CDR3 is 13 residues. Trimming removed 4 bases at V and 4 bases at J, with 10 bases between. In germline, CDR1 is WSHSY, CDR2 SAAADI. The CDR3 bases are TGCGCCAGCAGTGTAAGAGAGATCACTGAAGCTTTCTTT. The encoded protein is CASSVREITEAFF.

The chain employs TRBV29-1 and TRBJ2-1, with 14 bases lining up with TRBD2. There are 17 residues in the CDR3. With V trimmed by 1 base and J by 6 bases, 8 bases remained unmatched. Germline-derived CDR1 and CDR2 are SQVTM and ANQGSEA. The CDR3 protein is CSVEGTSGRQGLNEQFF. DNA for the CDR3: TGCAGCGTTGAAGGGACTAGCGGGAGGCAGGGACTCAATGAGCAGTTCTTC.

The chain joins TRBV29-1 to TRBJ2-7, with D uncertain. Germline V gene data show CDR1 as SQVTM and CDR2 as ANQGSEA. The length of the CDR3 is 12 residues. Trimming removed 7 bases from V and 0 bases from J, with 10 bases in between. CDR3 in DNA: TGCAGCGCTTTCATAAGCTCCTACGAGCAGTACTTC. This translates into CSAFISSYEQYF.

The chain uses TRBV6-5 and TRBJ1-3; D unclear. V lost 0 bases and J 4 bases, leaving 7 bases between the germline ends. The CDR3 sequence is 14 residues long. In germline, CDR1 is MNHEY, CDR2 SVGAGI. The CDR3 bases are TGTGCCAGCAGTTACTCGACCTCGGGAAACACCATATATTTT. Residues: CASSYSTSGNTIYF.

The J gene is TRBJ1-5, the V gene TRBV2; D call uncertain. V was clipped by 5 bases and J by 7 bases, with 9 bases between them. The CDR3 extends over 12 amino acids. CDR1 and CDR2 (germline): SNHLY, FYNNEI. CDR3 bases: TGTGCCAGCAGTTCCCCGAGGCAGCCCCAGCATTTT. Translating it yields CASSSPRQPQHF.